This T cell receptor (beta chain) was obtained from a study of T cells after yellow fever vaccination. TCRdb recomputed calls from the 5' RACE reads with MiXCR, one row per CDR3 protein. The repertoire holds 600,000 to 750,000 distinct CDR3 sequences, roughly an eighth seen once, with under 15% in the top ten. The material sequenced was PBMCs, taken on the day of the yellow fever booster vaccination. This TCR derives from a man younger than 40 who received the YFV17D yellow fever vaccine.

DNA for the CDR3: TGTGCCAGCAGTTTAAAAGTTGGGACTACGAACAATGAGCAGTTCTTC. Its translation: CASSLKVGTTNNEQFF. The gene calls are TRBV27 and TRBJ2-1, with 7 bases that match TRBD2. The CDR3 runs to 16 residues. The germline gives CDR1 MNHEY, CDR2 SMNVEV (reference sequence). V was clipped by 2 bases and J by 5 bases; unmatched bases: 9.